One sample yielded the 31 T cell receptor beta chains listed below, sequenced in a study of T cells after yellow fever vaccination. TCRdb analysed the 5' RACE reads with MiXCR anew, one entry per CDR3 protein. The repertoire consists of 500,000 to 650,000 distinct CDR3 sequences, with around an eighth occurring once and the leading ten covering about 15%. Sequenced here: PBMCs, sampled on the day of the yellow fever booster vaccination. The receptors shown here come from a man between 25 and 39 years old who received the YFV17D yellow fever vaccine.

The CDR3 sequence is CAISKQGMGSYEQYF. Written as DNA, the CDR3 is TGTGCCATCAGCAAACAGGGTATGGGCTCCTACGAGCAGTACTTC. The chain combines TRBV10-3 with TRBJ2-7; D is perhaps TRBD1 (6 bases). The CDR3 has 15 residues. Looked up from germline, CDR1 is ENHRY and CDR2 is SYGVKD. V shed 6 bases and J shed 0 bases, with 15 bases lying between them.

This clonotype was counted only a few times. The chain uses TRBV7-2 and TRBJ2-5, with 12 nucleotides matching TRBD2. V lost 0 bases and J lost 1; bases outside the gene matches: 6. Germline V CDR1 and CDR2: SGHTA, FQGNSA. The CDR3 has 18 amino acids. CDR3 sequence: CASSLALAGGPPQETQYF. CDR3 nucleotide sequence: TGTGCCAGCAGCTTAGCCCTAGCGGGAGGGCCCCCCCAAGAGACCCAGTACTTC. The full variable domain, completed using reference TRBV7-2 and TRBJ2-5, is GAGVSQSPSNKVTEKGKDVELRCDPISGHTALYWYRQSLGQGLEFLIYFQGNSAPDKSGLPSDRFSAERTGGSVSTLTIQRTQQEDSAVYLCASSLALAGGPPQETQYFGPGTRLLVL.

This chain connects TRBV7-2 to TRBJ2-3; 7 bases are shared with TRBD1. The length of the CDR3 is 15 residues. The trim removed 5 bases at V and 2 bases at J, leaving 7 bases unmatched. The V gene's germline CDR1 is SGHTA and CDR2 FQGNSA. CDR3 nucleotides: TGTGCCAGCAGCCTCATCGGGACAGTCACAGATACGCAGTATTTT. This gives the protein CASSLIGTVTDTQYF.

The CDR3 reads CASSLALRQGLAKEQYF. The CDR3 DNA is TGTGCCAGCAGCTTAGCGCTCAGACAGGGTCTCGCTAAGGAGCAGTACTTC. The gene calls are TRBV7-8 and TRBJ2-7; TRBD1 agrees at 7 bases. CDR1 and CDR2 (germline): SGHVS, FQNEAQ. CDR3 length equals 17 residues. V was clipped by 0 bases and J by 7 bases; unmatched bases: 15.

The sample holds a few counts of this clonotype. This chain joins TRBV4-2 and TRBJ2-1, with a weak D call TRBD2 (5 bases). CDR1 and CDR2 (germline): LGHNA, YNFKEQ. V lost 0 bases and J 15 bases, leaving 21 bases between the germline ends. The CDR3 spans 15 residues. The CDR3 protein is CASSQDRTPPGVRFF. CDR3 coding DNA: TGTGCCAGCAGCCAAGATCGGACTCCCCCGGGCGTTCGGTTCTTC.

This clonotype came up a few times. The chain combines TRBV20-1 with TRBJ2-7; 7 nucleotides line up with TRBD2. The CDR3 length is 13 residues. The trim removed 3 bases at V and 6 bases at J, leaving 8 bases unmatched. Germline CDR1 reads DFQATT; CDR2 reads SNEGSKA (reference sequence). CDR3 DNA sequence: TGCAGTGCTAGTCCAGCGGGATACCTCGAGCAGTACTTC. It encodes CSASPAGYLEQYF.

This clonotype was recorded once. The rearrangement links TRBV7-2 to TRBJ2-2; TRBD2 is a possible D gene (6 bases). This CDR3 is 14 amino acids long. The V gene lost 2 bases and the J gene lost 7 bases, with 11 bases spanning the gap. The germline gives CDR1 SGHTA, CDR2 FQGNSA. The CDR3 nucleotides are TGTGCCAGCAGCTTACAGAGCGGGTACGGGGAGCTGTTTTTT. It specifies CASSLQSGYGELFF.

In this sample, this clonotype turned up a few times. The rearrangement links TRBV4-2 to TRBJ2-3; 11 positions agree with TRBD2. Per germline, CDR1 LGHNA and CDR2 YNFKEQ. V lost 1 base, J lost 0 bases, and 0 bases stayed unmatched. The CDR3 spans 16 residues. CDR3 sequence reads: CASSQGTSGSTDTQYF. The CDR3 DNA reads as TGTGCCAGCAGCCAAGGGACTAGCGGGAGCACAGATACGCAGTATTTT.

The chain couples TRBV5-5 to TRBJ2-1; 9 nucleotides align to TRBD1. Germline lookup yields CDR1 SGHKS and CDR2 YYEKEE (reference sequence). The CDR3 covers 17 residues. V dropped 4 bases and J dropped 7; count of bases not matched to a gene: 15. The CDR3, as DNA: TGTGCCAGCAGCCCAGTAACAGGGGGCGTCTTCTCGAATGAGCAGTTCTTC. Protein sequence: CASSPVTGGVFSNEQFF.

This clonotype was picked up a small number of times. This sequence joins TRBV20-1 and TRBJ2-3; TRBD2 matches at 10 bases. Looked up from germline, CDR1 is DFQATT and CDR2 is SNEGSKA (reference sequence). The CDR3 runs 17 residues. V lost 5 bases to trimming and J lost 5 bases; unmatched junction nucleotides: 16. CDR3 in amino acids: CSAPELASGSNLDTQYF. The DNA of the CDR3 is TGCAGTGCTCCCGAACTGGCTAGCGGGAGCAACTTAGATACGCAGTATTTT.

A word on this clonotype: Relative to the germline gene, one junction end is altered; a read error may explain this. The chain employs TRBV5-1 and TRBJ2-5; 7 bases line up with TRBD2. The CDR3 sequence is 13 residues long. Germline V gene sequence: CDR1 SGHRS, CDR2 YFSETQ. CDR3 sequence reads: CASSFRGGETRYF. The CDR3 bases are TGCGCCAGCAGCTTCCGGGGAGGGGAGACCCGGTACTTC.

The CDR3 DNA follows: TGTGCCAGCAGCGAACAGGGAAGAGGGTCCTACGAGCAGTACTTC. Translation gives CASSEQGRGSYEQYF. The chain is built from TRBV21-1 and TRBJ2-7; the table assigns TRBD1, which was not confirmed against the DNA. TRBV21-1 is described as a pseudogene. There are 15 residues in the CDR3.

This clonotype showed up just a few times. J is TRBJ2-1 and V is TRBV27, with 12 bases lining up with TRBD2. This CDR3 spans 18 amino acids. The trim removed 2 bases at V and 3 bases at J, leaving 8 bases unmatched. Germline CDR1 reads MNHEY; CDR2 reads SMNVEV (reference sequence). DNA of the CDR3: TGTGCCAGCAGTTTAATCCCCCCTAGCGGGAGGGTCTACAATGAGCAGTTCTTC. Translation: CASSLIPPSGRVYNEQFF.

This clonotype was picked up a small number of times. The V gene is TRBV7-6, the J gene TRBJ1-1; possible D gene TRBD1, 5 bases. Germline V gene sequence: CDR1 SGHVS, CDR2 FNYEAQ. Trimming stripped 5 bases from V and 2 bases from J, with 9 bases between. The CDR3 runs 13 residues. The CDR3 reads CASSPQANTEAFF. The DNA for the CDR3 is TGTGCCAGCAGCCCACAGGCTAACACTGAAGCTTTCTTT.

This chain uses TRBV7-9 with TRBJ2-5, with 7 bases aligning to TRBD1. With V trimmed by 5 bases and J by 9 bases, 12 bases remained unmatched. This CDR3 has 14 amino acids. Germline-derived CDR1 and CDR2 are SEHNR and FQNEAQ (reference sequence). For the CDR3, the DNA is TGTGCCAGCAGCCCTTCTAGGGACAGAATGTCCCAGTACTTC. It yields the protein CASSPSRDRMSQYF.

There are many counts of this clonotype. The chain couples TRBV14 to TRBJ2-5; possibly TRBD1 for D (5 bases). The CDR3 length is 15 residues. From germline, CDR1 is SGHDN and CDR2 FVKESK. V was shortened by 1 base and J by 2 bases, with 11 bases between the two germline ends. CDR3 nucleotide sequence: TGTGCCAGCAGCCAAGGGGCAGGGAAGCAAGAGACCCAGTACTTC. It encodes CASSQGAGKQETQYF. Full variable domain (remainder filled in from reference TRBV14 and TRBJ2-5): EAGVTQFPSHSVIEKGQTVTLRCDPISGHDNLYWYRRVMGKEIKFLLHFVKESKQDESGMPNNRFLAERTGGTYSTLKVQPAELEDSGVYFCASSQGAGKQETQYFGPGTRLLVL.

The rearrangement links TRBV7-2 to TRBJ1-2; 7 nucleotides match TRBD1. From germline, CDR1 is SGHTA and CDR2 FQGNSA. This CDR3 has 14 residues. V trimming: 4 bases; J trimming: 4 bases; junction bases outside the gene matches: 6. CDR3 sequence reads: CASSSDRASYGYTF. CDR3 nucleotides: TGTGCCAGCAGCTCCGACAGGGCGAGCTATGGCTACACCTTC.

This clonotype was detected a few times. This chain joins TRBV25-1 and TRBJ2-7, with D perhaps TRBD2 (5 bases). Germline V gene sequence: CDR1 MGHDK, CDR2 SYGVNS. Trimming removed 4 bases from V and 2 bases from J, with 9 bases in between. The CDR3 extends over 13 amino acids. CDR3 DNA sequence: TGTGCCAGCAGTGTTATCGGGACCTACGAGCAGTACTTC. Residues: CASSVIGTYEQYF.

Only a few counts were recorded for this clonotype. The rearrangement links TRBV9 to TRBJ2-7; D is unclear. This CDR3 is 14 amino acids long. In germline, CDR1 is SGDLS, CDR2 YYNGEE. V was shortened by 3 bases and J by 2 bases, with 12 bases between the two germline ends. The CDR3 loop reads CASSARGETYEQYF. CDR3 DNA: TGTGCCAGCAGCGCGCGTGGAGAGACCTACGAGCAGTACTTC.

The chain combines TRBV10-3 with TRBJ2-2, with D possibly matching TRBD2 (6 bases). CDR3 size: 13 residues. V was pared by 11 bases and J by 6 bases, with 16 bases between. Germline CDR1 ENHRY, CDR2 SYGVKD. The CDR3 coding sequence is TGTGCCGTCCGCACCTCGGGGGCCGGGGAGCTGTTTTTT. Translating it yields CAVRTSGAGELFF.

The rearrangement links TRBV2 to TRBJ2-2, with D maybe TRBD2 (5 bases). Trimming removed 6 bases from V and 6 bases from J, with 14 bases in between. This CDR3 is 14 amino acids long. From germline, CDR1 is SNHLY and CDR2 FYNNEI. CDR3 coding DNA: TGTGCCAGCAGGCGCGGGTCTAGTCCCGGGGAGCTGTTTTTT. Residues: CASRRGSSPGELFF.

V and J are TRBV18 and TRBJ1-1, with TRBD1 as a possible D gene (6 bases). The CDR3 has 14 amino acids. Trimming removed 4 bases from V and 4 bases from J, with 13 bases in between. Per germline, CDR1 KGHSH and CDR2 LQKENI. The CDR3 sequence is CASSLGGGSTEAFF. The CDR3 bases are TGTGCCAGCTCACTAGGGGGAGGGAGCACTGAAGCTTTCTTT.

This clonotype has a count of ten or more. This sequence joins TRBV6-6 and TRBJ1-2; 9 bases align to TRBD1. CDR3 length equals 13 residues. CDR1 MNHNY and CDR2 SVGAGI come from the germline V gene (reference sequence). V shed 7 bases and J 3 bases; nucleotides not matched to a gene: 3. CDR3 sequence: CASTRTGDYGYTF. Here the CDR3 DNA reads TGTGCCAGCACCCGGACAGGGGACTATGGCTACACCTTC.

This clonotype was picked up a small number of times. The CDR3 bases are TGTGCCAGCAGCTTAGCAAAGTCAGCAGCCGAGCAGTACTTC. It yields the protein CASSLAKSAAEQYF. The V and J genes are TRBV7-8 and TRBJ2-7; D uncertain. Per the germline V gene, CDR1 is SGHVS and CDR2 is FQNEAQ. V was trimmed by 0 bases and J by 6 bases, leaving 12 bases between them. There are 14 residues in the CDR3.

This chain links TRBV30 with TRBJ1-5; perhaps TRBD1 as D (5 bases). V dropped 1 base and J dropped 0 bases, with 7 bases sitting between them. From germline, CDR1 is GTSNPN and CDR2 SVGIG (reference sequence). This CDR3 has 14 amino acids. The CDR3 DNA follows: TGTGCCTGGAGTGCCGGGGGTAGCAATCAGCCCCAGCATTTT. As protein: CAWSAGGSNQPQHF.

The chain uses TRBV6-1 and TRBJ2-5, with 7 bases identical to TRBD2. The V and J ends lost 6 bases and 2 bases, in that order; junction bases with no gene match: 6. The CDR3 runs 14 residues. The germline V gene encodes CDR1 MNHNS and CDR2 SASEGT. The CDR3 coding sequence is TGTGCCAGCAGGAGGGGCGGGAGACAAGAGACCCAGTACTTC. It translates to CASRRGGRQETQYF.

This clonotype was observed a few times. The V call is TRBV20-1, the J call TRBJ1-6; D possibly corresponds to TRBD1 (6 bases). This CDR3 spans 15 amino acids. With 3 bases removed from V and 3 bases from J, the gap between germline ends came to 12 bases. CDR1 DFQATT and CDR2 SNEGSKA come from the germline V gene (reference sequence). CDR3 sequence reads: CSARRGGGYNSPLHF. As DNA, the CDR3 is TGCAGTGCTAGGAGGGGGGGAGGCTATAATTCACCCCTCCACTTT.

J is TRBJ2-3 and V is TRBV15, with TRBD2 as a possible D gene (5 bases). The ends were cut back, 9 bases at V and 10 bases at J, with 20 bases in the middle. This CDR3 has 13 amino acids. Germline V gives CDR1 LNHNV, CDR2 YYDKDF (reference sequence). The CDR3 here is CATSVEEKFPQYF. The DNA of the CDR3 is TGTGCCACTTCAGTGGAGGAAAAGTTTCCGCAGTATTTT.

This rearrangement joins TRBV5-1 to TRBJ2-7; TRBD2 aligns across 7 bases. CDR3 length: 15 residues. Trimming cost V 3 bases and J 0 bases; bases outside gene matches: 6. The germline gives CDR1 SGHRS, CDR2 YFSETQ. CDR3 residues: CASSYEGGSSYEQYF. In DNA form, the CDR3 reads TGCGCCAGCAGCTACGAAGGCGGGAGCTCCTACGAGCAGTACTTC.

This clonotype turned up a few times. The chain joins TRBV20-1 to TRBJ2-1, with 8 bases lining up with TRBD2. The CDR3 contains 14 residues. Germline-derived CDR1 and CDR2 are DFQATT and SNEGSKA (reference sequence). J was trimmed by 7 bases and V by 3 bases; bases with no gene match: 8. The CDR3 DNA is TGCAGTGCTAGGGGGACTAGGTTCTGGAATGAGCAGTTCTTC. Protein: CSARGTRFWNEQFF.

This clonotype was recorded many times. The chain recombines TRBV3-1 with TRBJ2-5; unclear D gene. Per germline, CDR1 LGHDT and CDR2 YNNKEL (reference sequence). Between the trimmed V and J ends, which lost 2 bases and 5 bases, there was a span of 9 bases. The CDR3 sequence is 13 residues long. The CDR3 nucleotides are TGTGCCAGCAGCCAATACCAGGAGGAGACCCAGTACTTC. Translated: CASSQYQEETQYF.